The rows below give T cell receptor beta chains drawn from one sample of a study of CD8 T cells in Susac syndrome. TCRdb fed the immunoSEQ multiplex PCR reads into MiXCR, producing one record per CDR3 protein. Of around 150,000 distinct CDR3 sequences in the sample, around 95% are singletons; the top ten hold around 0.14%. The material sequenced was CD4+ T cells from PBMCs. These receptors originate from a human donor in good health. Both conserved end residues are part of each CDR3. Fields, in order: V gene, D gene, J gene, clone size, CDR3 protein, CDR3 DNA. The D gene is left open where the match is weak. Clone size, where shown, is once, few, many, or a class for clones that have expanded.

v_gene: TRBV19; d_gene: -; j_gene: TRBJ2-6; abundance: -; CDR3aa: CASSSQGRAGANVLTF; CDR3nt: TGTGCCAGTAGTTCCCAGGGACGAGCTGGGGCCAACGTCCTGACTTTC
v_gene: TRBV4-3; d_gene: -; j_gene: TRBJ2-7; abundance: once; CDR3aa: CASSQDRTYYEQYF; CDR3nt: TGCGCCAGCAGCCAAGATAGGACATACTACGAGCAGTACTTC
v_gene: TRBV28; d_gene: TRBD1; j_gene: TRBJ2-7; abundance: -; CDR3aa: CASSAGRQGPTSYEQYF; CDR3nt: TGTGCCAGCAGTGCCGGGAGACAGGGGCCGACATCCTACGAGCAGTACTTC
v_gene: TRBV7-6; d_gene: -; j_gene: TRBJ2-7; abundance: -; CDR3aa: CASSLGATAGGGQYF; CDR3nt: TGTGCCAGCAGCTTAGGGGCGACTGCCGGGGGAGGGCAGTACTTC
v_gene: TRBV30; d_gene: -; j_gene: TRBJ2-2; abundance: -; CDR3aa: CAWSVSASVNTGELFF; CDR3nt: TGTGCCTGGAGTGTCTCGGCCAGCGTAAACACCGGGGAGCTGTTTTTT
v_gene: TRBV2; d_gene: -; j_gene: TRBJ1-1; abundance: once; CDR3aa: CASSEQINTEAFF; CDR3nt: TGTGCCAGCAGTGAGCAGATCAACACTGAAGCTTTCTTT
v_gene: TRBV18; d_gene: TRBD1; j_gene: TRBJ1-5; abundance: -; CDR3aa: CASSPGQHNQPQHF; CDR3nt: TGTGCCAGCTCACCGGGACAGCACAATCAGCCCCAGCATTTT
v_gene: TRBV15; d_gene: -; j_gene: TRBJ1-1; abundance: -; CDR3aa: CATSRDGDTEAFF; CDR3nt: TGTGCCACCAGCAGAGATGGAGACACTGAAGCTTTCTTT
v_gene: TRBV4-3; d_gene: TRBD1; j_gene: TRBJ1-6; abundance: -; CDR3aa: CASSQGDRGRNSPLHF; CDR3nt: TGCGCCAGCAGCCAAGGAGACAGGGGAAGAAATTCACCCCTCCACTTT
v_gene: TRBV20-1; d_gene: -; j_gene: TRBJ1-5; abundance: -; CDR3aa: CSARPSRPNSNQPQHF; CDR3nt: TGCAGTGCTAGACCCTCTAGGCCAAATAGCAATCAGCCCCAGCATTTT
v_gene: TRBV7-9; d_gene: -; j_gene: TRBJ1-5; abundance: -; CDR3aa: CASSSDSGRPQHF; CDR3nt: TGTGCCAGCAGCTCGGACAGCGGGCGGCCCCAGCATTTT
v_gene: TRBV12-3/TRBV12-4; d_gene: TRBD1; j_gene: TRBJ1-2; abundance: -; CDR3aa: CASSSPGQGNYGYTF; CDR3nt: TGTGCCAGCAGTTCACCGGGACAGGGGAACTATGGCTACACCTTC
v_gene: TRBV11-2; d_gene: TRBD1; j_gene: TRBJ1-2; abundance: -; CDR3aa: CASSLELGQGYGYTF; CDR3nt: TGTGCCAGCAGCTTAGAATTGGGACAGGGTTATGGCTACACCTTC
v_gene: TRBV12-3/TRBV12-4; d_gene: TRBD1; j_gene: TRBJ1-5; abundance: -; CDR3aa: CASSTGQGQDQPQHF; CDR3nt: TGTGCCAGCAGTACCGGACAGGGTCAGGATCAGCCCCAGCATTTT
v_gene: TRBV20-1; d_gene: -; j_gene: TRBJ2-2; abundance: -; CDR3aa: CSASRFTGELFF; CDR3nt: TGCAGTGCTAGCAGGTTCACCGGGGAGCTGTTTTTT
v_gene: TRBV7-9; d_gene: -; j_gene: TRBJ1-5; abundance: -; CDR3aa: CASSGTAINQPQHF; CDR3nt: TGTGCCAGCAGCGGGACGGCTATCAATCAGCCCCAGCATTTT
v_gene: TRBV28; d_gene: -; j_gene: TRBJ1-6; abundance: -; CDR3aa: CASRSPGSSYNSPLHF; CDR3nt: TGTGCCAGCAGATCTCCAGGGAGCTCCTATAATTCACCCCTCCACTTT
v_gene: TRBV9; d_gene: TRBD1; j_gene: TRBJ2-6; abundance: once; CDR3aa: CASSANWDRVGANVLTF; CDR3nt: TGTGCCAGCAGCGCGAACTGGGACAGGGTTGGGGCCAACGTCCTGACTTTC
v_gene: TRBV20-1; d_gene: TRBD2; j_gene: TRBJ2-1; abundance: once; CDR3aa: CSAQTSGGNNEQFF; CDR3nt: TGCAGTGCCCAGACTAGCGGGGGTAACAATGAGCAGTTCTTC
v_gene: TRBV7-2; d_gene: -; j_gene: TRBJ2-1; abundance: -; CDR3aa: CASSLPGVGVGEQFF; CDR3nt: TGTGCCAGCAGCTTGCCAGGGGTGGGAGTGGGTGAGCAGTTCTTC
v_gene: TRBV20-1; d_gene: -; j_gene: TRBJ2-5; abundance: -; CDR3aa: CSARDLRRVQETQYF; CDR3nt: TGCAGTGCTAGAGATCTGCGGCGGGTGCAAGAGACCCAGTACTTC
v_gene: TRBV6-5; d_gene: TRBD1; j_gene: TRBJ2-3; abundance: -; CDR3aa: CASSSWGITGATDTQYF; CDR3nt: TGTGCCAGCAGTTCCTGGGGCATAACAGGGGCCACAGATACGCAGTATTTT
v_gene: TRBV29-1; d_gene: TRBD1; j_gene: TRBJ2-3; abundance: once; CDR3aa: CSATVVGGTGGRTDTQYF; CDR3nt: TGCAGCGCCACCGTGGTGGGGGGGACAGGGGGCCGCACAGATACGCAGTATTTT
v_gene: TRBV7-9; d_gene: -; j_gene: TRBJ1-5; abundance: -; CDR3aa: CASSLLDNQPQHF; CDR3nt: TGTGCCAGCAGCTTGTTAGACAATCAGCCCCAGCATTTT
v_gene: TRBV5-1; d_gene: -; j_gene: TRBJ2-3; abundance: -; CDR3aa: CASTRQEPPDTQYF; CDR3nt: TGCGCCAGCACCCGTCAAGAACCCCCAGATACGCAGTATTTT
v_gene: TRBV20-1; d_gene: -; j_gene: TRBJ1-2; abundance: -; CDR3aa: CSAPSVPDYSYGYTF; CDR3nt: TGCAGTGCCCCGTCTGTCCCGGACTATTCCTATGGCTACACCTTC
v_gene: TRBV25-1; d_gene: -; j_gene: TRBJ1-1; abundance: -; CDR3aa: CASSEWGRSTEAFF; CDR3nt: TGTGCCAGCAGTGAATGGGGGCGCTCCACTGAAGCTTTCTTT
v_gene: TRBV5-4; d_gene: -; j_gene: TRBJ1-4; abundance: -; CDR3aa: CASSSAVGGEKLFF; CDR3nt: TGTGCCAGCAGCTCGGCAGTAGGAGGTGAAAAACTGTTTTTT
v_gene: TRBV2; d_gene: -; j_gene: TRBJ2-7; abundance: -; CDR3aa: CASSGRDGGYEQYF; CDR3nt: TGTGCCAGCAGTGGCCGGGACGGAGGCTACGAGCAGTACTTC
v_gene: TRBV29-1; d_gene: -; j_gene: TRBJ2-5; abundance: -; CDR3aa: CSATAPWETQYF; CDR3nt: TGCAGCGCCACAGCTCCTTGGGAGACCCAGTACTTC
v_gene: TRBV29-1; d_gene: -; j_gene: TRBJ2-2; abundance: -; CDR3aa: CSVQQGSHTGELFF; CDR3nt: TGCAGCGTCCAACAGGGATCGCACACCGGGGAGCTGTTTTTT
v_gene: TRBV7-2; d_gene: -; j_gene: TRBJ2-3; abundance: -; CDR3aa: CASSLGPRVDTQYF; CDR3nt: TGTGCCAGCAGCTTAGGTCCGCGCGTAGATACGCAGTATTTT
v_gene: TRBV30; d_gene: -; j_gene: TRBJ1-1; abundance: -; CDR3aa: CAWSVKGGNTEAFF; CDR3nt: TGTGCCTGGAGTGTCAAGGGGGGGAACACTGAAGCTTTCTTT
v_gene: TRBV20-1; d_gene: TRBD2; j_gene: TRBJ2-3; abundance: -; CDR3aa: CSAGNSGPSTDTQYF; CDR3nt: TGCAGTGCCGGAAATAGCGGGCCAAGCACAGATACGCAGTATTTT
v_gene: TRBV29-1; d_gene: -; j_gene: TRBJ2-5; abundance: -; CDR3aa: CSVGGGGQETQYF; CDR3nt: TGCAGCGTTGGTGGGGGAGGACAAGAGACCCAGTACTTC
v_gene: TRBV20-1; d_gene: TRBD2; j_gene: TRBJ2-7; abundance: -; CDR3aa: CSALKGGGGADEQYF; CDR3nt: TGCAGTGCCCTAAAGGGCGGCGGGGGGGCCGACGAGCAGTACTTC
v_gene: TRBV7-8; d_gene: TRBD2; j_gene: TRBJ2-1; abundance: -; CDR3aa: CASSSVGGTSGYNEQFF; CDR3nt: TGTGCCAGCAGCTCAGTGGGCGGGACTAGCGGATACAATGAGCAGTTCTTC
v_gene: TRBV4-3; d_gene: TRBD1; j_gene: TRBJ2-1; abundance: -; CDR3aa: CASSRNRDRGNEQFF; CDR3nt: TGCGCCAGCAGCCGTAACCGGGACAGGGGAAATGAGCAGTTCTTC
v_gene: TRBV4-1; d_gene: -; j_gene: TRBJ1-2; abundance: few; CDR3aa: CASSQQGTNYGYTF; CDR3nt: TGCGCCAGCAGCCAACAGGGGACTAACTATGGCTACACCTTC
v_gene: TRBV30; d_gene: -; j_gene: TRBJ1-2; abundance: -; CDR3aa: CAWGEAGALPYGYTF; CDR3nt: TGTGCCTGGGGGGAAGCCGGCGCCCTACCCTATGGCTACACCTTC
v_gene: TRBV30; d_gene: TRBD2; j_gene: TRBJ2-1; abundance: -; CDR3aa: CAWRSGGGGNEQFF; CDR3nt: TGTGCCTGGAGGTCCGGCGGGGGGGGGAATGAGCAGTTCTTC
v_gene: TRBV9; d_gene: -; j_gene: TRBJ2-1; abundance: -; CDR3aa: CASSVPGNEQFF; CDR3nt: TGTGCCAGCAGCGTTCCAGGCAATGAGCAGTTCTTC
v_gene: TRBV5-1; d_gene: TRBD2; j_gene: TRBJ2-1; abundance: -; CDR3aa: CASSVGLAGGGSYNEQFF; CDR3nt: TGCGCCAGCAGCGTCGGACTAGCGGGGGGAGGCTCCTACAATGAGCAGTTCTTC
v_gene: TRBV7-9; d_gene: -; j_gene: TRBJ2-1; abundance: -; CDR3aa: CASSYRLNEQFF; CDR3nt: TGTGCCAGCAGCTACAGGCTCAATGAGCAGTTCTTC
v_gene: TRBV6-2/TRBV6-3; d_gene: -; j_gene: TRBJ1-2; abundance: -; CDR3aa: CASSYSSGPYGYTF; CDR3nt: TGTGCCAGCAGTTACTCCTCGGGACCCTATGGCTACACCTTC
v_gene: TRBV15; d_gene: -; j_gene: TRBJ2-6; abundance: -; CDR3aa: CATSGRDISGANVLTF; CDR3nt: TGTGCCACCAGCGGAAGGGACATCTCTGGGGCCAACGTCCTGACTTTC